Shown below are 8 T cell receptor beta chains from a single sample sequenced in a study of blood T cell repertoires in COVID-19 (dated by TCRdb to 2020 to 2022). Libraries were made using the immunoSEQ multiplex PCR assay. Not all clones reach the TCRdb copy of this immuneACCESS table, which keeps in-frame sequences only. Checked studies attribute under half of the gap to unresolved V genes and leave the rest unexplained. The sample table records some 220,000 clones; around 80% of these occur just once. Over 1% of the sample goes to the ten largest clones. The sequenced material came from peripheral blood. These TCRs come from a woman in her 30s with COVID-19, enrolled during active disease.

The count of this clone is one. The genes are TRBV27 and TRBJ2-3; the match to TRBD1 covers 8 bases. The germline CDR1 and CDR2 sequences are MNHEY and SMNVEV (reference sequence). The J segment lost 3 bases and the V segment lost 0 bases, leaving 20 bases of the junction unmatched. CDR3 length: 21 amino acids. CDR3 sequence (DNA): TGTGCCAGCAGTTTATCTACCCCCAGGGGGCAGAGGGGGAGGCGGACAGATACGCAGTATTTT. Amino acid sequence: CASSLSTPRGQRGRRTDTQYF.

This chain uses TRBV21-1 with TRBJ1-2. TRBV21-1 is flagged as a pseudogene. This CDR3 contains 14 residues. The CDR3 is CASSKVGEGYGYTF. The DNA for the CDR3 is TGTGCCAGCAGCAAAGTCGGGGAGGGCTATGGCTACACCTTC.

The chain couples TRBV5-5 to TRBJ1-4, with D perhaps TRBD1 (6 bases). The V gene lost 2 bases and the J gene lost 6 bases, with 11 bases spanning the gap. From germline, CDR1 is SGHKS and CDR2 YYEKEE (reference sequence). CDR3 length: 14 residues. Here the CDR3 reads CASSFSRTDEKLFF. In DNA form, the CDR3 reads TGTGCCAGCAGCTTTAGTCGGACAGATGAAAAACTGTTTTTT.

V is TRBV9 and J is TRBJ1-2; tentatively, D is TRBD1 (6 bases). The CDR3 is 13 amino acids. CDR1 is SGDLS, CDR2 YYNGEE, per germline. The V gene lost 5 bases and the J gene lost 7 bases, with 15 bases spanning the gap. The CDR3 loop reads CASSDQARGGYTF. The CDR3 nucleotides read TGTGCCAGCAGTGACCAGGCCAGGGGTGGCTACACCTTC. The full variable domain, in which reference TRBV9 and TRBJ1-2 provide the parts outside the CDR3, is DSGVTQTPKHLITATGQRVTLRCSPRSGDLSVYWYQQSLDQGLQFLIQYYNGEERAKGNILERFSAQQFPDLHSELNLSSLELGDSALYFCASSDQARGGYTFGSGTRLTVV.

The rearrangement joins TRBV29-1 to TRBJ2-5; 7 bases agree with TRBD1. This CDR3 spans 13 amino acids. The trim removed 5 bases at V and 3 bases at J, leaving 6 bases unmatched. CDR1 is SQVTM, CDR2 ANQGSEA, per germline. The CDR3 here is CSVTTGFEETQYF. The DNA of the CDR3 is TGCAGCGTTACGACAGGGTTTGAAGAGACCCAGTACTTC.

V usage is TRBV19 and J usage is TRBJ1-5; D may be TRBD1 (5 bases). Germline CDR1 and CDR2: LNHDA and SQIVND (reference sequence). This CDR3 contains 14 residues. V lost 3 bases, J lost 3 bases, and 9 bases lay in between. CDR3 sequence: CASSMAGHNQPQHF. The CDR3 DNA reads TGTGCCAGTAGTATGGCAGGGCACAATCAGCCCCAGCATTTT.

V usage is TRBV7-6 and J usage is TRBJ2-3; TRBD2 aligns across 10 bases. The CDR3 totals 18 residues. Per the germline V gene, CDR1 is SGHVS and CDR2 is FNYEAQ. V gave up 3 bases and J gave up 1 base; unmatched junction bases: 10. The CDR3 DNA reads TGTGCCAGCAGCTTCTCTAGCGGGGGCTTGAGGGGCACAGATACGCAGTATTTT. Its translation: CASSFSSGGLRGTDTQYF.

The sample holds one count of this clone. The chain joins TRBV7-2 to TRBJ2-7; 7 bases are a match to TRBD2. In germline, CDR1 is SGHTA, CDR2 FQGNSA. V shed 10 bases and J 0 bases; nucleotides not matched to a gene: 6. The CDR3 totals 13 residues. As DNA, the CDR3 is TGTGCCACCCTCGGCGGGGGCTCCTACGAGCAGTACTTC. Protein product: CATLGGGSYEQYF.